This T cell receptor beta chain was documented in a study of blood T cell repertoires in COVID-19. At the level of the study: The United States, Italy and Spain provided the acute and convalescent COVID-19 samples.

From germline, CDR1 is SNHLY and CDR2 FYNNEI. V lost 5 bases to trimming and J lost 11 bases; unmatched junction nucleotides: 5. This CDR3 spans 13 amino acids. Sequencing was performed with immunoSEQ multiplex PCR; in TCRdb, only in-frame clones are kept and a portion is missing. This sample has some 350,000 clones; more than 70% occur once, and the top ten carry roughly 5%. The sequence derives from a woman aged 25 to 45 who had recovered from COVID-19. Sequenced: PBMCs or T cells enriched from blood (not recorded which). The rearrangement links TRBV2 to TRBJ1-6; 8 nucleotides line up with TRBD1. The CDR3 sequence is CASSPTGGAPLHF. CDR3 DNA: TGTGCCAGCAGTCCAACAGGGGGGGCACCCCTCCACTTT.